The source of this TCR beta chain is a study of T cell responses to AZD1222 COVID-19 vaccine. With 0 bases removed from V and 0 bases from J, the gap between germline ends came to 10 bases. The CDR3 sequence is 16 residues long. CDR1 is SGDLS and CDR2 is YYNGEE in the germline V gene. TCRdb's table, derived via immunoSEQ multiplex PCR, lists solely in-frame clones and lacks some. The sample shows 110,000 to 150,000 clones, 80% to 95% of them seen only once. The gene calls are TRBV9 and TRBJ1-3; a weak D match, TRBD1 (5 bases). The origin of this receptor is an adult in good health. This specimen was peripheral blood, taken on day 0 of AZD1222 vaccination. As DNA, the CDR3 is TGTGCCAGCAGCGTAGCGGGGGTCACCTCTGGAAACACCATATATTTT. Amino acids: CASSVAGVTSGNTIYF.